The T cell receptor (beta chain) described here comes from a study of control samples from healthy donors and cancer patients. Libraries were prepared by immunoSEQ multiplex PCR; TCRdb keeps only in-frame clonotypes and omits some of them. This sample has about 120,000 clones, with approximately 88% found just once. This clone was counted once. One end of the junction is discordant with germline, which a read error may explain. The germline V gene has CDR1 GTSNPN and CDR2 SVGIG (reference sequence). The CDR3 is made up of 15 amino acids. The rearrangement links TRBV30 to TRBJ1-6, with D possibly TRBD1 on 6 matching bases. Material: blood. This TCR was sampled from a middle-aged man in good health. CDR3 region: CARSGAAGENSPLHF. In nucleotides, the CDR3 is TGTGCCCGGAGTGGTGCGGCAGGGGAGAATTCACCCCTCCACTTT.